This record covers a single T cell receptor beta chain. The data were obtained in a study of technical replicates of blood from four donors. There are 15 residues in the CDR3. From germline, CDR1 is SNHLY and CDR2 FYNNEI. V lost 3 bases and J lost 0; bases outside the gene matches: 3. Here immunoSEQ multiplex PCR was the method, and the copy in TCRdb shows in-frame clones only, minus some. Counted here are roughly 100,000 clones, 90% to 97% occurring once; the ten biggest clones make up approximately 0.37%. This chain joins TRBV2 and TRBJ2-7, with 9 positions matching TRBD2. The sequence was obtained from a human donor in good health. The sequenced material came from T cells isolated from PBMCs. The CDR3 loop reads CASSDPGLASYEQYF. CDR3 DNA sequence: TGTGCCAGCAGTGACCCGGGACTAGCCTCCTACGAGCAGTACTTC.